This T cell receptor beta chain was identified during a study of blood T cell repertoires in COVID-19. Trimming shortened V by 3 bases and J by 9 bases, and 15 bases separated the two germline ends. Germline V gene sequence: CDR1 KGHSH, CDR2 LQKENI. This CDR3 region has 15 residues. The repertoire was sequenced with immunoSEQ multiplex PCR; TCRdb's copy has only in-frame clones and lacks some. The repertoire has some 94,000 clones, about 70% of them found once; the top ten carry 20% to 25%. This sequence was found in a woman in her sixties in a cohort sampled during active or convalescent COVID-19. V usage is TRBV18 and J usage is TRBJ1-6; tentatively, D is TRBD1 (6 bases). The sequenced material came from peripheral blood. In DNA form, the CDR3 reads TGTGCCAGCTCACCGACGAAACAGGGTTTTTCACCCCTCCACTTT. Its translation: CASSPTKQGFSPLHF.